The clone carrying this T cell receptor beta chain was seen ten or more times. These data are taken from a study of blood T cell repertoires in COVID-19. The protocol was immunoSEQ multiplex PCR, while the TCRdb copy is restricted to in-frame clones and leaves out a portion. The data contain some 320,000 clones, 70% to 90% of them singletons. Sequencing used PBMCs or T cells enriched from blood (not recorded which). This receptor was obtained from a woman in her 30s who had recovered from COVID-19.

This CDR3 reads CASSTGTGGQETQYF. The CDR3 nucleotides are TGTGCCAGTAGTACCGGGACAGGGGGACAAGAGACCCAGTACTTC. The rearrangement links TRBV19 to TRBJ2-5, with 11 positions matching TRBD1. The CDR3 sequence is 15 residues long. Germline V gene sequence: CDR1 LNHDA, CDR2 SQIVND (reference sequence). J lost 2 bases, V lost 4 bases, and 3 bases had no gene match.